Listed below are T cell receptor beta chains from one sample, sequenced in a study of blood T cell repertoires in COVID-19. Data came from immunoSEQ multiplex PCR; TCRdb stores just in-frame clones and leaves some out. Here the sample spans some 70,000 clones, around 87% being singletons. The sequenced sample consisted of peripheral blood. Receptors were obtained from a man aged 50 or older with active COVID-19. Both conserved end residues are part of each CDR3. D genes are given only for firm matches. A clone size is listed for some rows: how often the clone was seen (once, few, many), or a class if it is expanded.

D gene: TRBD1; V gene: TRBV3-1/TRBV3-2; J gene: TRBJ1-2; clone size: -; CDR3 protein: CASSQDATGGSNYGYTF; CDR3 DNA: TGTGCCAGCAGCCAAGACGCAACAGGGGGCTCTAACTATGGCTACACCTTC
D gene: TRBD1; V gene: TRBV7-6; J gene: TRBJ2-7; clone size: -; CDR3 protein: CASSSDRGLFTEQYF; CDR3 DNA: TGTGCCAGCAGCTCAGACAGGGGGCTGTTCACCGAGCAGTACTTC
D gene: -; V gene: TRBV7-9; J gene: TRBJ2-1; clone size: -; CDR3 protein: CASSQLGGGNEQFF; CDR3 DNA: TGTGCCAGCAGCCAGCTAGGGGGGGGAAATGAGCAGTTCTTC
D gene: -; V gene: TRBV7-6; J gene: TRBJ2-7; clone size: -; CDR3 protein: CASSQGSGLYDSYEQYF; CDR3 DNA: TGTGCCAGCAGTCAGGGATCCGGGCTATATGACTCCTACGAGCAGTACTTC
D gene: -; V gene: TRBV7-2; J gene: TRBJ1-3; clone size: -; CDR3 protein: CASSTDYSGNTIYF; CDR3 DNA: TGTGCCAGCAGCACGGACTACTCTGGAAACACCATATATTTT
D gene: -; V gene: TRBV5-1; J gene: TRBJ2-7; clone size: -; CDR3 protein: CASSFRRGNDEQYF; CDR3 DNA: TGCGCCAGCAGCTTTCGCAGGGGTAACGACGAGCAGTACTTC
D gene: -; V gene: TRBV10-3; J gene: TRBJ2-3; clone size: -; CDR3 protein: CAISEPSTDTQYF; CDR3 DNA: TGTGCCATCAGTGAGCCTAGCACAGATACGCAGTATTTT
D gene: TRBD2; V gene: TRBV9; J gene: TRBJ2-3; clone size: -; CDR3 protein: CASSSLGLAGGPDTQYF; CDR3 DNA: TGTGCCAGCAGTTCCCTAGGACTAGCGGGAGGACCAGATACGCAGTATTTT
D gene: -; V gene: TRBV5-6; J gene: TRBJ2-7; clone size: -; CDR3 protein: CASSLAYEQYF; CDR3 DNA: TGTGCCAGCAGCTTGGCGTACGAGCAGTACTTC
D gene: -; V gene: TRBV5-1; J gene: TRBJ1-1; clone size: -; CDR3 protein: CASRRGGNTEAFF; CDR3 DNA: TGCGCCAGCCGCCGCGGGGGCAACACTGAAGCTTTCTTT
D gene: TRBD2; V gene: TRBV5-4; J gene: TRBJ2-1; clone size: -; CDR3 protein: CASSPDSGRQQFF; CDR3 DNA: TGTGCCAGCAGCCCGGATAGCGGGAGGCAGCAGTTCTTC
D gene: -; V gene: TRBV10-3; J gene: TRBJ1-1; clone size: -; CDR3 protein: CATGRGFEAFF; CDR3 DNA: TGTGCCACCGGCCGGGGTTTTGAAGCTTTCTTT
D gene: -; V gene: TRBV3-1/TRBV3-2; J gene: TRBJ1-6; clone size: -; CDR3 protein: CASSQVYDDSPLHF; CDR3 DNA: TGTGCCAGCAGCCAAGTCTACGATGATTCACCCCTCCACTTT
D gene: TRBD1; V gene: TRBV4-3; J gene: TRBJ1-6; clone size: -; CDR3 protein: CASSQGSGTVDNSPLHF; CDR3 DNA: TGCGCCAGCAGCCAAGGCTCCGGGACAGTTGATAATTCACCCCTCCACTTT
D gene: -; V gene: TRBV19; J gene: TRBJ1-2; clone size: -; CDR3 protein: CASSSAVGANYGYTF; CDR3 DNA: TGTGCCAGTAGTTCCGCGGTGGGAGCTAACTATGGCTACACCTTC
D gene: -; V gene: TRBV3-1/TRBV3-2; J gene: TRBJ2-7; clone size: -; CDR3 protein: CASRRAGQFEQYF; CDR3 DNA: TGTGCCAGCAGACGTGCGGGACAGTTCGAGCAGTACTTC
D gene: -; V gene: TRBV5-6; J gene: TRBJ2-3; clone size: -; CDR3 protein: CASSSSRTVPSTDTQYF; CDR3 DNA: TGTGCCAGCAGCTCGTCTAGGACAGTCCCTAGCACAGATACGCAGTATTTT
D gene: TRBD1; V gene: TRBV5-6; J gene: TRBJ1-1; clone size: -; CDR3 protein: CASSRIGQGPSGTEAFF; CDR3 DNA: TGTGCCAGCAGCCGGATAGGACAGGGCCCGAGTGGCACTGAAGCTTTCTTT
D gene: -; V gene: TRBV4-1; J gene: TRBJ1-5; clone size: few; CDR3 protein: CASSQSVVRGARASSQHF; CDR3 DNA: TGCGCCAGCAGCCAATCGGTGGTACGGGGGGCCAGGGCCTCGTCCCAGCATTTT
D gene: TRBD1; V gene: TRBV5-4; J gene: TRBJ1-1; clone size: -; CDR3 protein: CASSGSDRANTEAFF; CDR3 DNA: TGTGCCAGCAGCGGGTCAGACAGGGCAAACACTGAAGCTTTCTTT
D gene: -; V gene: TRBV4-2; J gene: TRBJ1-2; clone size: -; CDR3 protein: CASSQPEGRLNYGYTF; CDR3 DNA: TGTGCCAGCAGCCAACCGGAGGGACGGCTCAACTATGGCTACACCTTC
D gene: TRBD1; V gene: TRBV27; J gene: TRBJ2-7; clone size: -; CDR3 protein: CASSTRQGIVYEQYF; CDR3 DNA: TGTGCCAGCAGTACGCGACAGGGGATTGTGTACGAGCAGTACTTC
D gene: TRBD1; V gene: TRBV7-9; J gene: TRBJ1-3; clone size: once; CDR3 protein: CASSSAGQGGNTIYF; CDR3 DNA: TGTGCCAGCAGCTCCGCGGGACAGGGTGGAAACACCATATATTTT
D gene: -; V gene: TRBV30; J gene: TRBJ1-4; clone size: once; CDR3 protein: CAWSVETLNEKLFF; CDR3 DNA: TGTGCCTGGAGTGTTGAGACACTTAATGAAAAACTGTTTTTT
D gene: -; V gene: TRBV2; J gene: TRBJ1-5; clone size: -; CDR3 protein: CASAGGRGSNQPQHF; CDR3 DNA: TGTGCCAGCGCTGGCGGGCGGGGGAGCAATCAGCCCCAGCATTTT
D gene: TRBD1; V gene: TRBV7-2; J gene: TRBJ1-3; clone size: -; CDR3 protein: CASSQGVASSGNTIYF; CDR3 DNA: TGTGCCAGCTCCCAGGGGGTCGCGAGCTCTGGAAACACCATATATTTT
D gene: TRBD2; V gene: TRBV2; J gene: TRBJ2-5; clone size: -; CDR3 protein: CARRGGAGGETQYF; CDR3 DNA: TGTGCCCGCCGGGGGGGAGCTGGGGGAGAGACCCAGTACTTC
D gene: -; V gene: TRBV6-1; J gene: TRBJ2-1; clone size: -; CDR3 protein: CASSEGAATYNEQFF; CDR3 DNA: TGTGCCAGCAGTGAAGGGGCCGCCACCTACAATGAGCAGTTCTTC
D gene: -; V gene: TRBV6-2/TRBV6-3; J gene: TRBJ2-1; clone size: -; CDR3 protein: CASSTRGRPLDEQFF; CDR3 DNA: TGTGCCAGCAGTACCAGGGGTCGCCCCCTCGATGAGCAGTTCTTC
D gene: TRBD2; V gene: TRBV19; J gene: TRBJ2-5; clone size: -; CDR3 protein: CASSPGTSGSRETQYF; CDR3 DNA: TGTGCCAGTAGTCCCGGGACTAGCGGGAGCAGAGAGACCCAGTACTTC
D gene: TRBD2; V gene: TRBV10-3; J gene: TRBJ2-7; clone size: once; CDR3 protein: CAISASGGYEQYF; CDR3 DNA: TGTGCCATCAGCGCTAGCGGGGGATACGAGCAGTACTTC
D gene: -; V gene: TRBV19; J gene: TRBJ2-1; clone size: -; CDR3 protein: CASTPSPLGLVLSYNEQFF; CDR3 DNA: TGTGCCAGTACCCCGAGTCCCCTGGGACTGGTTCTCTCCTACAATGAGCAGTTCTTC
D gene: TRBD1; V gene: TRBV7-2; J gene: TRBJ2-2; clone size: -; CDR3 protein: CASSNPGGRELFF; CDR3 DNA: TGTGCCAGCAGCAACCCAGGGGGCCGGGAGCTGTTTTTT
D gene: TRBD1; V gene: TRBV7-2; J gene: TRBJ2-7; clone size: -; CDR3 protein: CASSWGQPALGQYF; CDR3 DNA: TGTGCCAGCAGCTGGGGACAGCCCGCCCTAGGGCAGTACTTC
D gene: TRBD1; V gene: TRBV5-4; J gene: TRBJ2-1; clone size: -; CDR3 protein: CASSLRTGRSYNEQFF; CDR3 DNA: TGTGCCAGCAGCTTAAGGACAGGGCGCTCCTACAATGAGCAGTTCTTC
D gene: -; V gene: TRBV28; J gene: TRBJ1-1; clone size: once; CDR3 protein: CASSPGDTDTEAFF; CDR3 DNA: TGTGCCAGCAGTCCCGGGGACACGGACACTGAAGCTTTCTTT
D gene: -; V gene: TRBV19; J gene: TRBJ2-4; clone size: -; CDR3 protein: CASSTGPVARGIQYF; CDR3 DNA: TGTGCCAGTAGTACCGGGCCTGTAGCCAGAGGGATTCAGTACTTC
D gene: TRBD1; V gene: TRBV7-3; J gene: TRBJ1-4; clone size: once; CDR3 protein: CASSLRGRSGTGNEKLFF; CDR3 DNA: TGTGCCAGCAGCTTAAGGGGGAGATCCGGGACAGGGAATGAAAAACTGTTTTTT
D gene: -; V gene: TRBV28; J gene: TRBJ2-1; clone size: -; CDR3 protein: CASSLLGEAYNEQFF; CDR3 DNA: TGTGCCAGTAGTTTACTAGGTGAGGCCTACAATGAGCAGTTCTTC
D gene: TRBD1; V gene: TRBV6-5; J gene: TRBJ2-7; clone size: -; CDR3 protein: CASMDRTYEQYF; CDR3 DNA: TGTGCCAGCATGGACAGGACCTACGAGCAGTACTTC
D gene: -; V gene: TRBV7-6; J gene: TRBJ1-4; clone size: -; CDR3 protein: CASSQNRAFNEKLFF; CDR3 DNA: TGTGCCAGCAGCCAAAACAGGGCCTTTAATGAAAAACTGTTTTTT
D gene: -; V gene: TRBV20-1; J gene: TRBJ1-1; clone size: -; CDR3 protein: CSASEWRRGTEAFF; CDR3 DNA: TGCAGTGCTAGTGAGTGGCGGCGGGGCACTGAAGCTTTCTTT
D gene: -; V gene: TRBV6-5; J gene: TRBJ1-5; clone size: once; CDR3 protein: CASRMTGLNQPQHF; CDR3 DNA: TGTGCCAGCAGGATGACAGGCCTCAATCAGCCCCAGCATTTT
D gene: TRBD2; V gene: TRBV5-1; J gene: TRBJ2-2; clone size: -; CDR3 protein: CASSPGLAGGPYTGELFF; CDR3 DNA: TGCGCCAGCAGCCCGGGACTAGCGGGGGGGCCTTACACCGGGGAGCTGTTTTTT
D gene: TRBD1; V gene: TRBV28; J gene: TRBJ2-7; clone size: -; CDR3 protein: CASQMTGNSYEQYF; CDR3 DNA: TGTGCCAGCCAAATGACAGGGAACTCCTACGAGCAGTACTTC